This TCR beta chain was sequenced for a study of metastatic and nonmetastatic thyroid tumors. Thyroid surgery had not been preceded by any treatment in any patient. MiXCR reprocessed the PCR reads for TCRdb. This repertoire shows 90,000 or so clones, around 9.1% found once; its top ten account for 8.8%. A few counts support this clone. Sequences were obtained from blood. The clonotype comes from a female donor with papillary thyroid cancer or a benign thyroid nodule (not recorded which). Some clones in this sample may be carry-over from other donors' samples.

The CDR3 coding sequence is TGTGCCAGCAGCAGAGACGGACGGGGGCAAAATGAGCAGTTCTTC. Translated: CASSRDGRGQNEQFF. The rearrangement uses TRBV7-3 and TRBJ2-1; either TRBD1 or TRBD2 may supply D (6 bases each). The CDR3 is 15 residues long. Looked up from germline, CDR1 is SGHTA and CDR2 is FQGTGA. The V end was cut by 5 bases, the J end by 7 bases, with 18 bases between.